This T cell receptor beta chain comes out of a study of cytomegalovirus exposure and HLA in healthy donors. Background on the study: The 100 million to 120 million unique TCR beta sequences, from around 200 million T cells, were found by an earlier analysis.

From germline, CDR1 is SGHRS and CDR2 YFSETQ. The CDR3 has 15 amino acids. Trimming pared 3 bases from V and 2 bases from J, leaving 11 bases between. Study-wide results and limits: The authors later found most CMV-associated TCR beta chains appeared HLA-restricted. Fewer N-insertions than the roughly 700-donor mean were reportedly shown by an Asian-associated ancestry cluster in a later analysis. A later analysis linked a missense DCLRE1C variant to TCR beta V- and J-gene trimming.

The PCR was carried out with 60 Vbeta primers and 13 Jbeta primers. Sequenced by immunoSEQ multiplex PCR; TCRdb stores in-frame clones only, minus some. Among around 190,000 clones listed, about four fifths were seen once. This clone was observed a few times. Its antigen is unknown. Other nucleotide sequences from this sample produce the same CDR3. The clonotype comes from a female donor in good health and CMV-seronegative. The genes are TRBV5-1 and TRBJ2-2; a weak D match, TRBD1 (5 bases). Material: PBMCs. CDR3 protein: CASSSRVGNTGELFF. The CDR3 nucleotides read TGCGCCAGCAGCTCCAGGGTTGGCAACACCGGGGAGCTGTTTTTT.